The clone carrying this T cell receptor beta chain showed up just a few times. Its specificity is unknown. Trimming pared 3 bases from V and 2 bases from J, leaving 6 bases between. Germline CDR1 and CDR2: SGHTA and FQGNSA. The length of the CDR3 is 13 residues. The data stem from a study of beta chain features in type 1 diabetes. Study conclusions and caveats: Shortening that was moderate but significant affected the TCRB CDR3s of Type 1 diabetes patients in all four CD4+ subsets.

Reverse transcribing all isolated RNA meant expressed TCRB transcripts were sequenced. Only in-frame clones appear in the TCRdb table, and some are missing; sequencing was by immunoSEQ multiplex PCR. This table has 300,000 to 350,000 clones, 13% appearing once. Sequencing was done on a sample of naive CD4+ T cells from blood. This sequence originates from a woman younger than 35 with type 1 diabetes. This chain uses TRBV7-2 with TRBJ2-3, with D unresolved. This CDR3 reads CASSLALTDTQYF. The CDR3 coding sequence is TGTGCCAGCAGCTTGGCTCTCACAGATACGCAGTATTTT.